This entry lists 24 T cell receptor beta chains sequenced from one sample in a study of cytomegalovirus exposure and HLA in healthy donors. It was with 60 Vbeta and 13 Jbeta primers that the PCR ran. Produced via immunoSEQ multiplex PCR; TCRdb's table is partial and in-frame only. This sample has 100,000 to 150,000 clones, with about 10% found just once. The sequenced sample was PBMCs. These receptors originate from a woman younger than 30 in good health and CMV-seropositive.

This clone turned up a few times. The genes are TRBV13 and TRBJ1-2; D might be TRBD1 (5 bases). V lost 4 bases and J 8 bases, leaving 20 bases between the germline ends. The CDR3 is 15 residues long. The V gene's germline CDR1 is PRHDT and CDR2 FYEKMQ (reference sequence). The CDR3 nucleotides read TGTGCCAGCAGCTCCACCTACACGGGACTCGAGGGCTACACCTTC. Residues: CASSSTYTGLEGYTF.

This clone showed up just a few times. J is TRBJ2-1 and V is TRBV30, with 11 bases fitting TRBD2. V shed 2 bases, J shed 6 bases, and the junction held 9 bases outside the gene matches. The CDR3 totals 16 residues. CDR1 and CDR2 from the germline V gene are GTSNPN and SVGIG (reference sequence). The CDR3 region is CAWSPGLAGLLNEQFF. The DNA for the CDR3 is TGTGCCTGGAGTCCCGGACTAGCGGGCTTACTCAATGAGCAGTTCTTC. Supplemented by reference TRBV30 and TRBJ2-1, the full variable domain reads SQTIHQWPATLVQPVGSPLSLECTVEGTSNPNLYWYRQAAGRGLQLLFYSVGIGQISSEVPQNLSASRPQDRQFILSSKKLLLSDSGFYLCAWSPGLAGLLNEQFFGPGTRLTVL.

The chain carries TRBV6-6 and TRBJ2-7; 10 bases map to TRBD2. In germline, CDR1 is MNHNY, CDR2 SVGAGI (reference sequence). V trimming: 7 bases; J trimming: 0 bases; junction bases outside the gene matches: 6. This CDR3 is 15 amino acids long. The CDR3 here is CASTILAGPSYEQYF. CDR3 bases: TGTGCCAGCACCATACTAGCGGGGCCCTCCTACGAGCAGTACTTC.

The CDR3 DNA follows: TGTGCCAGCAGCCCTCAGAGGGCAGATACGCAGTATTTT. Its translation: CASSPQRADTQYF. The chain combines TRBV7-2 with TRBJ2-3; D possibly corresponds to TRBD2 (5 bases). The V gene lost 5 bases and the J gene lost 4 bases, with 10 bases spanning the gap. The CDR3 has 13 amino acids. From germline, CDR1 is SGHTA and CDR2 FQGNSA.

As for this clone: In the same sample, other DNA sequences code for this CDR3. The chain carries TRBV4-2 and TRBJ1-1, with D possibly matching TRBD1 (5 bases). The germline CDR1 and CDR2 sequences are LGHNA and YNFKEQ. V lost 0 bases, J lost 4 bases, and 9 bases lay in between. This CDR3 contains 14 residues. The CDR3 region is CASSQDRGGTEAFF. Written as DNA, the CDR3 is TGTGCCAGCAGCCAAGATCGGGGGGGCACTGAAGCTTTCTTT.

This clone was detected only a few times. The chain has TRBV10-2 and TRBJ1-1; maybe TRBD1 (6 bases). The CDR3 has 13 residues. Trimming removed 10 bases at V and 0 bases at J, with 12 bases between. The germline V gene encodes CDR1 WSHSY and CDR2 SAAADI. CDR3 residues: CATTTGLNTEAFF. The CDR3 nucleotides read TGCGCCACCACGACAGGACTGAACACTGAAGCTTTCTTT.

This clone was recorded a few times. The sample contains more than one DNA sequence encoding this CDR3. The chain couples TRBV9 to TRBJ2-1; the match to TRBD1 covers 9 bases. Per germline, CDR1 SGDLS and CDR2 YYNGEE. CDR3 size: 15 residues. V lost 3 bases and J lost 4; bases outside the gene matches: 5. The CDR3 DNA reads TGTGCCAGCAGCGGCGGACAGGGGAGATACAATGAGCAGTTCTTC. It specifies CASSGGQGRYNEQFF.

The chain carries TRBV4-2 and TRBJ2-3; D is perhaps TRBD2 (6 bases). The V end was cut by 2 bases, the J end by 2 bases, with 11 bases between. The CDR3 runs 15 residues. Germline V CDR1 and CDR2: LGHNA, YNFKEQ. This CDR3 is CASSQWDLTTDTQYF. The DNA for the CDR3 is TGTGCCAGCAGCCAATGGGACTTAACCACAGATACGCAGTATTTT.

CDR3 in amino acids: CASSFWAGSYNYGYTF. CDR3 sequence (DNA): TGTGCCAGCAGTTTTTGGGCGGGGAGTTATAACTATGGCTACACCTTC. The chain carries TRBV28 and TRBJ1-2; no definite D call. This CDR3 spans 16 amino acids. V was pared by 3 bases and J by 1 base, with 15 bases between. Per germline, CDR1 MDHEN and CDR2 SYDVKM.

V and J are TRBV5-4 and TRBJ2-7, with 9 bases that match TRBD2. The junction had 9 bases not matched to a gene; V was cut back by 5 bases and J by 3 bases. The V gene's germline CDR1 is SGHNT and CDR2 YYREEE (reference sequence). The CDR3 is 15 residues long. The CDR3 DNA reads as TGTGCCAGCAGTCCGGGAGCGGGAGGCGGCTACGAGCAGTACTTC. The encoded protein is CASSPGAGGGYEQYF.

A few counts support this clone. The J gene is TRBJ2-3, the V gene TRBV28; 8 nucleotides match TRBD2. With 6 bases clipped from V and 2 bases from J, the junction kept 10 bases outside the gene matches. The CDR3 is made up of 16 amino acids. Germline CDR1 and CDR2: MDHEN and SYDVKM. The CDR3 bases are TGTGCCAGCAGAAACTTAAAAGCGGGAGCCACAGATACGCAGTATTTT. As protein: CASRNLKAGATDTQYF.

This chain links TRBV30 with TRBJ1-1, with 7 positions matching TRBD1. CDR3 length equals 13 residues. Per germline, CDR1 GTSNPN and CDR2 SVGIG (reference sequence). Trimming took 3 bases from V and 3 from J; bases not matched to a gene: 4. CDR3 nucleotides: TGTGCCTGGAGACGTACAGGGGACACTGAAGCTTTCTTT. Its protein product is CAWRRTGDTEAFF.

The table lists this clone with a few counts. The CDR3 DNA reads TGTGCCAGTATACCCCGGGGGGAGACCTATGGCTACACCTTC. Translation: CASIPRGETYGYTF. V usage is TRBV19 and J usage is TRBJ1-2; a possible D gene is TRBD1 (5 bases). The CDR3 length is 14 residues. Germline assignment: CDR1 LNHDA and CDR2 SQIVND (reference sequence). The V end was cut by 7 bases, the J end by 4 bases, with 16 bases between.

This clone came up a few times. The chain combines TRBV18 with TRBJ2-7; maybe TRBD2 (6 bases). The CDR3 consists of 16 residues. Germline values: CDR1 KGHSH, CDR2 LQKENI. The V end was cut by 6 bases, the J end by 5 bases, with 23 bases between. The CDR3 loop reads CASSRDLGTGEDEQYF. CDR3 sequence (DNA): TGTGCCAGCTCGCGAGACCTAGGGACCGGGGAGGACGAGCAGTACTTC.

This rearrangement joins TRBV15 to TRBJ2-4; the match to TRBD2 covers 10 bases. The CDR3 is 17 residues long. The germline V gene encodes CDR1 LNHNV and CDR2 YYDKDF (reference sequence). J lost 3 bases, V lost 3 bases, and 8 bases had no gene match. The CDR3 reads CATSSLASGRSKNIQYF. The CDR3 nucleotides read TGTGCCACCAGCAGTCTAGCTAGCGGGAGAAGCAAAAACATTCAGTACTTC.

This clone has only a few counts. The chain couples TRBV7-9 to TRBJ1-1; D is perhaps TRBD1 (6 bases). Between the trimmed V and J ends, which lost 5 bases and 7 bases, there was a span of 14 bases. The CDR3 spans 13 residues. The germline V gene has CDR1 SEHNR and CDR2 FQNEAQ (reference sequence). This CDR3 reads CASSTPGGGEAFF. For the CDR3, the DNA is TGTGCCAGCAGCACCCCGGGAGGGGGTGAAGCTTTCTTT.

The chain carries TRBV21-1 and TRBJ2-2; the table's D gene call, TRBD2, was not cross checked with the DNA. TRBV21-1 corresponds to a pseudogene. The CDR3 sequence is 17 residues long. CDR3 DNA: TGTGCCAGCAGCAAAGGGTGGTCCGGGACGAACACCGGGGAGCTGTTTTTT. This sequence encodes CASSKGWSGTNTGELFF.

The chain employs TRBV14 and TRBJ2-1; TRBD1 matches 10 bases. V shed 4 bases and J 9 bases; nucleotides not matched to a gene: 15. The CDR3 runs 17 residues. Germline CDR1 is SGHDN and CDR2 is FVKESK. In DNA form, the CDR3 reads TGTGCCAGCAGCCCAACCTGGGACAGGGGTCTGAGGCTTGAGCAGTTCTTC. Translation: CASSPTWDRGLRLEQFF.

The J gene is TRBJ2-2, the V gene TRBV25-1; D is perhaps TRBD2 (5 bases). The germline V gene has CDR1 MGHDK and CDR2 SYGVNS. The CDR3 has 17 residues. V was pared by 6 bases and J by 0 bases, with 17 bases between. The CDR3 region is CASSPAPGISNTGELFF. The CDR3 bases are TGTGCCAGCAGCCCAGCCCCCGGGATCTCGAACACCGGGGAGCTGTTTTTT.

This clone has just a few counts. The chain combines TRBV11-2 with TRBJ2-7, with 12 bases aligning to TRBD2. CDR1 and CDR2 from the germline V gene are SGHAT and FQNNGV. V was pared by 5 bases and J by 3 bases, with 5 bases of the junction left unmatched. The CDR3 runs to 15 residues. Here the CDR3 DNA reads TGTGCCAGCAGCGCCCAGGGACTAGCGGGCTACGAGCAGTACTTC. It codes for CASSAQGLAGYEQYF.

The chain joins TRBV28 to TRBJ2-5; 10 bases are shared with TRBD2. V trimming: 3 bases; J trimming: 4 bases; junction bases outside the gene matches: 11. The CDR3 totals 17 residues. Germline values: CDR1 MDHEN, CDR2 SYDVKM. The CDR3 coding sequence is TGTGCCAGCAGTTTGCCTCTAGCGGGAGAAATTAGAGAGACCCAGTACTTC. Its protein is CASSLPLAGEIRETQYF.

V usage is TRBV5-1 and J usage is TRBJ2-2; 8 bases are shared with TRBD1. Per the germline V gene, CDR1 is SGHRS and CDR2 is YFSETQ. This CDR3 spans 13 amino acids. J was trimmed by 4 bases and V by 7 bases; bases with no gene match: 3. CDR3 residues: CASGDRGTGELFF. The CDR3 bases are TGCGCCAGCGGAGACAGGGGCACCGGGGAGCTGTTTTTT.

This chain links TRBV29-1 with TRBJ2-3; D uncertain. V lost 4 bases and J 6 bases, leaving 11 bases between the germline ends. Germline assignment: CDR1 SQVTM and CDR2 ANQGSEA. The CDR3 extends over 12 amino acids. For the CDR3, the DNA is TGCAGCGTTGGGGTGGGCGTTGATACGCAGTATTTT. Protein: CSVGVGVDTQYF.

This clone was counted many times. V usage is TRBV2 and J usage is TRBJ1-1; maybe TRBD1 (6 bases). V was shortened by 4 bases and J by 6 bases, with 15 bases between the two germline ends. The CDR3 runs 14 residues. The V gene's germline CDR1 is SNHLY and CDR2 FYNNEI. The CDR3 protein is CASSGPDRTAEAFF. The CDR3 coding sequence is TGTGCCAGCAGTGGGCCCGACAGGACTGCTGAAGCTTTCTTT.